Below, one T cell receptor (beta chain) is given with its context. Its specificity is unknown. One junction end does not reproduce the germline sequence, and a read error may be involved. Germline values: CDR1 ENHRY, CDR2 SYGVKD. CDR3 size: 15 residues. Included in the TCR beta cDNA libraries were unique molecular identifiers. When about 0.85 to 11 million T cells were used, they gave some 540,000 cDNA molecules. One entry per CDR3 protein results from TCRdb running MiXCR on the PCR reads. The sample includes approximately 400,000 distinct CDR3 sequences, 30% to 45% of them seen just once. The data are from a study of post-analysis software for immune sequencing data. Study overall: Relapsing-remitting, secondary progressive and progressive-relapsing courses of multiple sclerosis were included. Study results and caveats: Strong co-clustering by F measure was seen for same-batch samples. TRBV segments more frequent in patients than in controls numbered a few and included TRBV5-6, TRBV5-1 and TRBV20-1. Among multiple sclerosis patients, normalized Chao1 diversity was significantly below that of controls.

The TCR was taken from a girl under 18 with multiple sclerosis. The chain combines TRBV10-3 with TRBJ2-7, with 10 bases fitting TRBD2. The J call may be mistaken, given a closer DNA end match to TRBJ2-5. Sequenced material: blood. In DNA form, the CDR3 reads TGTACCATCAGTGGCCAAGCGGGGGGGTCCGAGACCCAGTACTTC. It encodes CTISGQAGGSETQYF.